The 23 T cell receptor beta chains presented below share a single source sample, sequenced in a study of blood T cell repertoires in COVID-19. Method: immunoSEQ multiplex PCR; TCRdb's copy keeps in-frame clones and lacks some. Of 130,000 to 150,000 clones listed, about 82% are singletons. Sequenced material: peripheral blood. Source of these receptors: a woman aged 40 to 55 with active or convalescent COVID-19.

The chain combines TRBV27 with TRBJ2-2; D is undetermined. The CDR3 runs to 15 residues. The germline V gene encodes CDR1 MNHEY and CDR2 SMNVEV (reference sequence). V lost 6 bases, J lost 0 bases, and 11 bases lay in between. This chain's CDR3 is CASSLYPPNTGELFF. In DNA, the CDR3 is TGTGCCAGCAGCCTTTATCCCCCGAACACCGGGGAGCTGTTTTTT.

The chain combines TRBV30 with TRBJ1-5; tentative D call: TRBD1 (6 bases). This CDR3 has 14 amino acids. Trimming cost V 2 bases and J 5 bases, with 13 bases left between them. Germline V lookup: CDR1 GTSNPN, CDR2 SVGIG (reference sequence). In DNA, the CDR3 is TGTGCCTGGAGTCAGGGGACGGCTGATCAGCCCCAGCATTTT. Protein product: CAWSQGTADQPQHF.

This clone was seen only once. The gene calls are TRBV7-2 and TRBJ1-6; no definite D call. CDR1 is SGHTA, CDR2 FQGNSA, per germline. CDR3 size: 14 residues. V shed 4 bases and J shed 10 bases, with 14 bases lying between them. CDR3 DNA: TGTGCCAGCAGCTCGTCGGCAGGTTTCTCACCCCTCCACTTT. Translated: CASSSSAGFSPLHF.

This chain joins TRBV21-1 and TRBJ1-2; TRBD1, as called in the table, went unchecked against the DNA. TRBV21-1 is designated a pseudogene. This CDR3 has 14 residues. CDR3 sequence (DNA): TGTGCCAGCAGCCCCCGACAGAACAACTATGGCTACACCTTC. It yields the protein CASSPRQNNYGYTF.

The rearrangement links TRBV19 to TRBJ1-5, with 10 positions matching TRBD1. The germline V gene encodes CDR1 LNHDA and CDR2 SQIVND (reference sequence). The CDR3 is 19 residues long. After removal of 0 bases from V and 0 bases from J, the junction contained 8 bases not matched to a gene. The CDR3 reads CASSIETGTGVYSNQPQHF. CDR3 coding DNA: TGTGCCAGTAGTATAGAAACCGGGACAGGGGTATATAGCAATCAGCCCCAGCATTTT.

The chain recombines TRBV5-1 with TRBJ2-5; possible D gene TRBD2, 6 bases. Germline CDR1 reads SGHRS; CDR2 reads YFSETQ. This CDR3 comprises 14 residues. Trimming removed 0 bases at V and 4 bases at J, with 10 bases between. CDR3 region: CASSLGRGIETQYF. CDR3 coding DNA: TGCGCCAGCAGCTTGGGTCGGGGGATAGAGACCCAGTACTTC.

The chain has TRBV7-6 and TRBJ1-5, with D unclear. CDR3 size: 14 residues. Trimming pared 3 bases from V and 6 bases from J, leaving 12 bases between. The V gene's germline CDR1 is SGHVS and CDR2 FNYEAQ. The CDR3 protein is CASSLGGMGQPQHF. In DNA form, the CDR3 reads TGTGCCAGCAGCTTGGGAGGGATGGGTCAGCCCCAGCATTTT.

This rearrangement joins TRBV30 to TRBJ1-1, with D possibly TRBD1 on 5 matching bases. V lost 3 bases and J lost 5, with 19 bases in between. Germline V gene sequence: CDR1 GTSNPN, CDR2 SVGIG (reference sequence). The CDR3 spans 15 residues. The CDR3 reads CAWSDDGRQGTEAFF. CDR3 coding DNA: TGTGCCTGGAGCGACGATGGGCGGCAGGGAACTGAAGCTTTCTTT.

This clone was observed once. V gene TRBV14 combines with J gene TRBJ1-3; D unclear. There are 15 residues in the CDR3. Germline CDR1 reads SGHDN; CDR2 reads FVKESK. The V gene lost 4 bases and the J gene lost 4 bases, with 14 bases spanning the gap. CDR3 nucleotide sequence: TGTGCCAGCAGCCGGTTGGGCTACCAAGGAAACACCATATATTTT. It translates to CASSRLGYQGNTIYF.

The chain uses TRBV7-2 and TRBJ2-2, with 10 bases that match TRBD2. The V segment lost 5 bases and the J segment 7 bases; nucleotides outside the gene matches: 10. There are 16 residues in the CDR3. Germline CDR1 SGHTA, CDR2 FQGNSA. CDR3 bases: TGTGCCAGCAGCCCAGTGCCTAGCGGGGGAGTCGGGGAGCTGTTTTTT. Translation gives CASSPVPSGGVGELFF.

This clone occurred once. The rearrangement uses TRBV10-3 and TRBJ1-2; 7 nucleotides align to TRBD1. This CDR3 is 17 amino acids long. V dropped 4 bases and J dropped 1; count of bases not matched to a gene: 12. Germline CDR1 reads ENHRY; CDR2 reads SYGVKD. CDR3 protein: CAISANPAGGFNYGYTF. The CDR3, as DNA: TGTGCCATCAGTGCCAATCCCGCAGGGGGGTTTAACTATGGCTACACCTTC.

V usage is TRBV28 and J usage is TRBJ1-3; D is uncertain. This CDR3 has 15 amino acids. The V end was cut by 1 base, the J end by 1 base, with 8 bases between. CDR1 and CDR2 (germline): MDHEN, SYDVKM. CDR3 coding DNA: TGTGCCAGCAGTTTATTCTCCTTATCTGGAAACACCATATATTTT. This translates into CASSLFSLSGNTIYF.

This clone came up a few times. The V gene is TRBV10-3, the J gene TRBJ1-1; 7 bases line up with TRBD1. The CDR3 is 16 amino acids. Germline CDR1 reads ENHRY; CDR2 reads SYGVKD. The ends lost 0 bases at V and 4 bases at J; junction bases unmatched: 8. The CDR3 protein is CAISESKGAGATEAFF. Written as DNA, the CDR3 is TGTGCCATCAGTGAGTCGAAGGGGGCAGGGGCCACTGAAGCTTTCTTT.

This chain links TRBV2 with TRBJ2-7, with TRBD2 identical over 15 bases. The CDR3 covers 19 residues. V was pared by 6 bases and J by 2 bases, with 14 bases of the junction left unmatched. Germline V gene sequence: CDR1 SNHLY, CDR2 FYNNEI. The CDR3 nucleotides are TGTGCCAGCAGGGATGCCGGGACTAGCGGGGGGAAAAAACCCTACGAGCAGTACTTC. Protein: CASRDAGTSGGKKPYEQYF.

V gene TRBV5-1 combines with J gene TRBJ1-2; TRBD1 might be the D (6 bases). The germline gives CDR1 SGHRS, CDR2 YFSETQ. The CDR3 spans 14 residues. V dropped 4 bases and J dropped 7 bases, with 17 bases sitting between them. The CDR3, as DNA: TGCGCCAGCAGCCCGTCTGCAGGGGAGGGTGGCTACACCTTC. Residues: CASSPSAGEGGYTF.

The chain uses TRBV9 and TRBJ2-7, with TRBD2 matching 12 bases. The V segment lost 0 bases and the J segment 12 bases; nucleotides outside the gene matches: 10. CDR3 length: 15 residues. CDR1 is SGDLS and CDR2 is YYNGEE in the germline V gene. The CDR3 DNA reads as TGTGCCAGCAGCGTAGTAGGGACTAGCGGGTCCCATCGGTACTTC. The encoded protein is CASSVVGTSGSHRYF.

The V call is TRBV11-2, the J call TRBJ2-7; 7 bases are shared with TRBD2. J was trimmed by 3 bases and V by 7 bases; bases with no gene match: 3. This CDR3 spans 12 amino acids. Germline loops: CDR1 SGHAT, CDR2 FQNNGV. DNA for the CDR3: TGTGCCAGCATCGGGGGGAACTACGAGCAGTACTTC. The encoded protein is CASIGGNYEQYF.

This chain links TRBV6-5 with TRBJ2-2; possibly TRBD1 for D (5 bases). V lost 0 bases and J lost 1, with 9 bases in between. The CDR3 spans 16 residues. Germline values: CDR1 MNHEY, CDR2 SVGAGI. The CDR3 DNA reads TGTGCCAGCAGTTACTCGGACATATTGAACACCGGGGAGCTGTTTTTT. It specifies CASSYSDILNTGELFF.

This clone came up once. CDR3 in amino acids: CASSSLTGTGNTIYF. The CDR3 DNA reads as TGTGCCAGCAGCTCACTGACAGGGACTGGAAACACCATATATTTT. The rearrangement joins TRBV7-6 to TRBJ1-3; 7 nucleotides agree with TRBD1. Germline CDR1 is SGHVS and CDR2 is FNYEAQ. The length of the CDR3 is 15 residues. Trimming cost V 4 bases and J 2 bases; bases outside gene matches: 5.

V usage is TRBV5-4 and J usage is TRBJ1-1; TRBD1 is a possible D gene (5 bases). Trimming cost V 3 bases and J 7 bases, with 10 bases left between them. CDR3 length: 12 residues. Per germline, CDR1 SGHNT and CDR2 YYREEE (reference sequence). CDR3 coding DNA: TGTGCCAGCAGCTGGGGGGACCTTGAAGCTTTCTTT. This encodes CASSWGDLEAFF.

The chain combines TRBV14 with TRBJ1-6, with TRBD1 matching over 7 bases. This CDR3 has 16 amino acids. Germline V CDR1 and CDR2: SGHDN, FVKESK. V lost 5 bases to trimming and J lost 9 bases; unmatched junction nucleotides: 13. This chain's CDR3 is CASSTYRGKVGSPLHF. In DNA, the CDR3 is TGTGCCAGCAGCACCTACAGGGGAAAGGTCGGTTCACCCCTCCACTTT.

This clone was seen only a few times. At one end the junction does not follow the germline gene, possibly because of a read error. The V and J genes are TRBV19 and TRBJ1-2, with TRBD1 identical over 7 bases. The CDR3 is 15 residues long. The germline gives CDR1 LNHDA, CDR2 SQIVND (reference sequence). The CDR3 reads CASSFDYRGMKASIF. CDR3 bases: TGTGCCAGTAGCTTCGACTACAGGGGAATGAAGGCGTCGATCTTC.

The V gene is TRBV18, the J gene TRBJ2-4; D perhaps matches TRBD2 (6 bases). The ends were cut back, 2 bases at V and 12 bases at J, with 14 bases in the middle. CDR1 KGHSH and CDR2 LQKENI come from the germline V gene. The CDR3 is 13 amino acids. This CDR3 reads CASSPTGRGGQYF. The CDR3 nucleotides are TGTGCCAGCTCACCAACCGGAAGGGGAGGTCAGTACTTC.